This passage covers 23 T cell receptor beta chains from one sample sequenced in a study of T-cell reconstitution after alpha-beta-depleted transplantation in children. During its preparation, the TCRbeta library received unique molecular identifiers. TCRdb re-derived calls from the PCR reads in MiXCR, one entry per CDR3 protein. This repertoire shows roughly 610,000 distinct CDR3 sequences, over 9.5% found once; its top ten account for about 4%. The sequencing here drew on PBMCs from the stem cell graft donor, taken from the stem cell graft. These TCRs come from a human donor who donated a stem cell graft to a child with acute myeloid leukemia.

The rearrangement uses TRBV19 and TRBJ2-2; D is unclear. CDR1 and CDR2 (germline): LNHDA, SQIVND (reference sequence). The V gene lost 3 bases and the J gene lost 5 bases, with 13 bases spanning the gap. CDR3 length equals 15 residues. The CDR3 bases are TGTGCCAGTAGTATTGGCGAGCAGTGGACCGGGGAGCTGTTTTTT. Protein: CASSIGEQWTGELFF.

This chain links TRBV9 with TRBJ2-6; no clear D. This CDR3 is 16 amino acids long. Germline loops: CDR1 SGDLS, CDR2 YYNGEE. V lost 4 bases and J lost 2, with 13 bases in between. The CDR3 loop is CASSSPRGTGANVLTF. For the CDR3, the DNA is TGTGCCAGCAGCTCACCTAGAGGCACTGGGGCCAACGTCCTGACTTTC.

This clonotype was detected a few times. CDR3 coding DNA: TGTGCCAGCAGCTTACGGGTAGCGGGAGTAGAGACCCAGTACTTC. This codes for CASSLRVAGVETQYF. The V and J genes are TRBV7-6 and TRBJ2-5; 9 bases match TRBD2. The V gene end was trimmed by 2 bases and the J gene end by 4 bases; junction bases not matched to a gene: 5. The CDR3 covers 15 residues. Germline V lookup: CDR1 SGHVS, CDR2 FNYEAQ.

In its sample, this clonotype was seen many times. The V gene is TRBV29-1, the J gene TRBJ2-1, with 9 bases lining up with TRBD1. Trimming cost V 6 bases and J 5 bases; bases outside gene matches: 8. This CDR3 has 14 residues. Per germline, CDR1 SQVTM and CDR2 ANQGSEA. The chain's CDR3 is CSVAGTGTNNEQFF. Written as DNA, the CDR3 is TGCAGCGTCGCCGGGACAGGGACAAACAATGAGCAGTTCTTC.

The table lists this clonotype with a few counts. The chain combines TRBV3-1 with TRBJ2-2; no clear D. The V gene's germline CDR1 is LGHDT and CDR2 YNNKEL (reference sequence). The germline V and J ends were trimmed by 3 bases and 4 bases, with 6 bases remaining between them. This CDR3 is 13 amino acids long. The CDR3 DNA reads as TGTGCCAGCAGCCATCGGTCCACCGGGGAGCTGTTTTTT. Its translation: CASSHRSTGELFF.

The V gene is TRBV5-1, the J gene TRBJ1-1; D is perhaps TRBD1 (5 bases). Germline V gene lookup returns CDR1 SGHRS and CDR2 YFSETQ. V was trimmed by 4 bases and J by 1 base, leaving 14 bases between them. CDR3 length: 15 residues. The CDR3 bases are TGCGCCAGCAGCCCCGACGGGGGAGGGAACACTGAAGCTTTCTTT. Amino acids: CASSPDGGGNTEAFF. Full variable domain (remainder filled in from reference TRBV5-1 and TRBJ1-1): KAGVTQTPRYLIKTRGQQVTLSCSPISGHRSVSWYQQTPGQGLQFLFEYFSETQRNKGNFPGRFSGRQFSNSRSEMNVSTLELGDSALYLCASSPDGGGNTEAFFGQGTRLTVV.

The rearrangement joins TRBV5-1 to TRBJ2-1, with TRBD2 matching 16 bases. The junction had 7 bases not matched to a gene; V was cut back by 4 bases and J by 9 bases. Per the germline V gene, CDR1 is SGHRS and CDR2 is YFSETQ. There are 16 residues in the CDR3. CDR3 loop: CASSTTGTSGGVEQFF. DNA of the CDR3: TGCGCCAGCAGCACGACCGGGACTAGCGGGGGGGTTGAGCAGTTCTTC.

This clonotype has ten or more counts. The chain recombines TRBV7-8 with TRBJ2-1; 12 bases fit TRBD2. CDR3 length: 15 residues. Germline CDR1 is SGHVS and CDR2 is FQNEAQ. Unmatched junction bases numbered 7, after V lost 4 bases and J lost 9 bases. CDR3 in amino acids: CASSSPSGRAPEQFF. The CDR3, as DNA: TGTGCCAGCAGCTCCCCTAGCGGGAGGGCCCCTGAGCAGTTCTTC. Drawing the rest from reference TRBV7-8 and TRBJ2-1, the complete variable domain is GAGVSQSPRYKVAKRGQDVALRCDPISGHVSLFWYQQALGQGPEFLTYFQNEAQLDKSGLPSDRFFAERPEGSVSTLKIQRTQQEDSAVYLCASSSPSGRAPEQFFGPGTRLTVL.

The chain couples TRBV30 to TRBJ1-1; 8 nucleotides match TRBD1. CDR1 is GTSNPN and CDR2 is SVGIG in the germline V gene (reference sequence). The CDR3 sequence is 14 residues long. Germline trimming cut 6 bases from V and 3 bases from J; bases unmatched to any gene: 9. CDR3 DNA: TGTGCCTGCCTGACAGGGGCGGTGGACACTGAAGCTTTCTTT. It translates to CACLTGAVDTEAFF.

This clonotype was counted many times. CDR3 sequence reads: CATSGSGSTDTQYF. Here the CDR3 DNA reads TGTGCCACCAGTGGTTCAGGGAGCACAGATACGCAGTATTTT. V gene TRBV24-1 combines with J gene TRBJ2-3; possibly TRBD1 for D (5 bases). Germline V gene lookup returns CDR1 KGHDR and CDR2 SFDVKD. Trimming pared 5 bases from V and 0 bases from J, leaving 8 bases between. This CDR3 is 14 amino acids long.

This clonotype was observed many times. The V and J genes are TRBV28 and TRBJ2-7; tentatively, D is TRBD2 (7 bases). The CDR3 contains 14 residues. Per the germline V gene, CDR1 is MDHEN and CDR2 is SYDVKM. Trimming stripped 10 bases from V and 2 bases from J, with 18 bases between. CDR3 in amino acids: CATRGGSGPYEQYF. The CDR3 bases are TGTGCCACCAGGGGAGGTAGCGGGCCCTACGAGCAGTACTTC.

The rearrangement links TRBV29-1 to TRBJ1-1; 7 nucleotides agree with TRBD1. The CDR3 runs 12 residues. Germline V gene data show CDR1 as SQVTM and CDR2 as ANQGSEA. Unmatched junction bases numbered 7, after V lost 7 bases and J lost 5 bases. Here the CDR3 reads CSGDRGRTEAFF. The CDR3 coding sequence is TGCAGCGGGGATAGGGGGCGGACTGAAGCTTTCTTT.

This clonotype came up a few times. V gene TRBV29-1 combines with J gene TRBJ2-4; the match to TRBD1 covers 10 bases. Looked up from germline, CDR1 is SQVTM and CDR2 is ANQGSEA. This CDR3 has 19 amino acids. V gave up 5 bases and J gave up 1 base; unmatched junction bases: 17. The CDR3 protein is CSVKMRDRGTSSAKNIQYF. CDR3 DNA sequence: TGCAGCGTTAAAATGAGGGACAGGGGCACCTCATCGGCCAAAAACATTCAGTACTTC.

A remark on this clonotype: A read error is likely, as this CDR3 ends without the conserved phenylalanine or tryptophan. J is TRBJ2-2 and V is TRBV7-8; no definite D call. V lost 4 bases to trimming and J lost 7 bases, with 10 bases between them. This CDR3 region has 13 residues. Per germline, CDR1 SGHVS and CDR2 FQNEAQ. The CDR3 sequence: CASSWVWGGELFI. CDR3 in DNA: TGTGCCAGCAGCTGGGTATGGGGCGGGGAGCTGTTTATT.

This sequence joins TRBV14 and TRBJ2-5; D is ambiguous. V shed 0 bases and J shed 5 bases, with 4 bases lying between them. The CDR3 is 12 amino acids. Germline CDR1 reads SGHDN; CDR2 reads FVKESK. CDR3 region: CASSQDFETQYF. DNA for the CDR3: TGTGCCAGCAGCCAAGATTTTGAGACCCAGTACTTC. Complete variable domain (other parts from reference TRBV14 and TRBJ2-5): EAGVTQFPSHSVIEKGQTVTLRCDPISGHDNLYWYRRVMGKEIKFLLHFVKESKQDESGMPNNRFLAERTGGTYSTLKVQPAELEDSGVYFCASSQDFETQYFGPGTRLLVL.

In its sample, this clonotype was seen a few times. The chain has TRBV7-9 and TRBJ1-2, with D perhaps matching TRBD1 (6 bases). This CDR3 is built from 16 residues. Germline CDR1 SEHNR, CDR2 FQNEAQ (reference sequence). Trimming cost V 5 bases and J 5 bases, with 21 bases left between them. As DNA, the CDR3 is TGTGCCAGCAGCAAATCTCTTGGACAGAACGTGTATGGCTACACCTTC. Protein sequence: CASSKSLGQNVYGYTF.

This clonotype was picked up many times. The chain has TRBV29-1 and TRBJ2-7, with 8 bases matching TRBD1. The CDR3 is made up of 12 amino acids. The germline V gene has CDR1 SQVTM and CDR2 ANQGSEA. J was trimmed by 4 bases and V by 4 bases; bases with no gene match: 3. The CDR3 nucleotides read TGCAGCGTTGGGACAGGGCCATACGAGCAGTACTTC. Protein: CSVGTGPYEQYF.

This clonotype appeared a few times. CDR3 DNA sequence: TGTGCCAGCAGTTACGGGGCGGGAGGGGGCTACAATGAGCAGTTCTTC. Encoded protein: CASSYGAGGGYNEQFF. This chain uses TRBV6-5 with TRBJ2-1, with 9 bases lining up with TRBD2. Per germline, CDR1 MNHEY and CDR2 SVGAGI. The CDR3 covers 16 residues. V lost 2 bases and J lost 3; bases outside the gene matches: 5.

This clonotype has more than one count but fewer than ten. The rearrangement links TRBV7-9 to TRBJ2-1; TRBD2 matches at 7 bases. The CDR3 runs to 15 residues. With 6 bases clipped from V and 7 bases from J, the junction kept 12 bases outside the gene matches. CDR1 is SEHNR and CDR2 is FQNEAQ in the germline V gene (reference sequence). CDR3 in amino acids: CASSPIGRERNEQFF. The CDR3 region has the DNA TGTGCCAGCAGTCCTATAGGGAGGGAGAGGAATGAGCAGTTCTTC.

The chain combines TRBV6-2 or TRBV6-3 with TRBJ1-1, with a tentative D call TRBD1 (6 bases). Trimming pared 6 bases from V and 5 bases from J, leaving 16 bases between. CDR3 length equals 14 residues. Germline V gene sequence: CDR1 MNHEY, CDR2 SVGEGT. As DNA, the CDR3 is TGTGCCAGCAGGGAGGGGACAAGATGGACTGAAGCTTTCTTT. Translation: CASREGTRWTEAFF.

This clonotype was recorded at least ten times. This sequence joins TRBV20-1 and TRBJ2-1; TRBD2 matches 7 bases. CDR3 length: 16 amino acids. CDR1 is DFQATT, CDR2 SNEGSKA, per germline (reference sequence). The trim removed 3 bases at V and 4 bases at J, leaving 12 bases unmatched. The CDR3 sequence is CSASPLAAGMYNEQFF. CDR3 coding DNA: TGCAGTGCTAGTCCTCTAGCGGCCGGAATGTACAATGAGCAGTTCTTC.

This clonotype has at least ten counts. The chain has TRBV7-9 and TRBJ1-1; D call uncertain. The germline CDR1 and CDR2 sequences are SEHNR and FQNEAQ (reference sequence). Trimming cost V 5 bases and J 5 bases, with 18 bases left between them. The CDR3 is made up of 15 amino acids. This CDR3 is CASSPNEIGGTEAFF. CDR3 DNA sequence: TGTGCCAGCAGCCCCAACGAAATCGGCGGGACTGAAGCTTTCTTT.

This clonotype was recorded many times. The chain recombines TRBV15 with TRBJ2-1; the D gene is possibly TRBD1 (6 bases). The germline V and J ends were trimmed by 4 bases and 10 bases, with 20 bases remaining between them. CDR1 LNHNV and CDR2 YYDKDF come from the germline V gene (reference sequence). This CDR3 contains 15 residues. CDR3 in DNA: TGTGCCACCAGCATTACAGGGACCCAACGTCAAGAGCAGTTCTTC. This encodes CATSITGTQRQEQFF.